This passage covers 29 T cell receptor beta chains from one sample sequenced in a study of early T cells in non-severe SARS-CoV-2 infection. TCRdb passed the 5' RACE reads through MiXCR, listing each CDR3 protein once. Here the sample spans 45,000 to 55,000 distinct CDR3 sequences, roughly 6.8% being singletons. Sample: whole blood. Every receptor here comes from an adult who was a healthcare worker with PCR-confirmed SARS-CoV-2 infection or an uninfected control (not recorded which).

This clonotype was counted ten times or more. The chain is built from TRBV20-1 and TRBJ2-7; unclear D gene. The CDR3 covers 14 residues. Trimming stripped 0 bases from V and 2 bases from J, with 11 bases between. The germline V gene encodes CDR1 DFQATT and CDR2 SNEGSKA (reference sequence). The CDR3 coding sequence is TGCAGTGCTAGAGATCCACGGATAACCTACGAGCAGTACTTC. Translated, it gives CSARDPRITYEQYF.

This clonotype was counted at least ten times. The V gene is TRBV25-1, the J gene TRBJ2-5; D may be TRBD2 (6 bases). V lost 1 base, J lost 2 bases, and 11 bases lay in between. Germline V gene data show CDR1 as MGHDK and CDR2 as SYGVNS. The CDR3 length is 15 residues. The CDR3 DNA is TGTGCCAGCAGTGAATTTCGTCTAGCGCAAGAGACCCAGTACTTC. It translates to CASSEFRLAQETQYF. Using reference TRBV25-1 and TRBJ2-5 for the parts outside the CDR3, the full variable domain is EADIYQTPRYLVIGTGKKITLECSQTMGHDKMYWYQQDPGMELHLIHYSYGVNSTEKGDLSSESTVSRIRTEHFPLTLESARPSHTSQYLCASSEFRLAQETQYFGPGTRLLVL.

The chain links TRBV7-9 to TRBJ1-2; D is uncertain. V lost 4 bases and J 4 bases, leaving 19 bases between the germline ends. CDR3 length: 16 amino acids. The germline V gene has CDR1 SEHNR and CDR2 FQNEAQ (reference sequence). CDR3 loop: CASSSRVGGDLYGYTF. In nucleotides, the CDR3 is TGTGCCAGCAGCTCAAGAGTGGGAGGCGACCTCTATGGCTACACCTTC.

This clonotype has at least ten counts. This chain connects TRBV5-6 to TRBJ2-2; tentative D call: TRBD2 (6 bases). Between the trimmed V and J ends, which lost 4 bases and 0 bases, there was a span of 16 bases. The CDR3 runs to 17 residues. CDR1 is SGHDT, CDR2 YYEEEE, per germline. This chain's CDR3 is CASSLPPGATNTGELFF. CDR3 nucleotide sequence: TGTGCCAGCAGCCTGCCACCGGGAGCAACGAACACCGGGGAGCTGTTTTTT.

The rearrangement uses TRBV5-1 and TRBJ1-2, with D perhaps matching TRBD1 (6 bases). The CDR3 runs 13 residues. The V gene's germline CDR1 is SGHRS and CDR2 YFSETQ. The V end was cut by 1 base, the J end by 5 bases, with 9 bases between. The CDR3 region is CASSLKGEYGYTF. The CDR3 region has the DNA TGCGCCAGCAGCTTGAAGGGGGAGTATGGCTACACCTTC.

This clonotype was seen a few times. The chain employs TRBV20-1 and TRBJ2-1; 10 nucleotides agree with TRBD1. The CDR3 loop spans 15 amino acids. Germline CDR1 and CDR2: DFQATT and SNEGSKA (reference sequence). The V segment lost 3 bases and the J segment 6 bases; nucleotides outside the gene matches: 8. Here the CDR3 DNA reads TGCAGTGCTAGTGGTTGGGACAGGGGTTCCAATGAGCAGTTCTTC. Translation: CSASGWDRGSNEQFF.

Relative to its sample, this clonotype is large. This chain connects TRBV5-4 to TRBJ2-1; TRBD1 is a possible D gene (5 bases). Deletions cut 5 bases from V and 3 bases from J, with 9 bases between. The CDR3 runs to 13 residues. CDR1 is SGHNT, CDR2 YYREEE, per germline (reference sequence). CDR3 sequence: CASRADSYNEQFF. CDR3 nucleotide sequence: TGTGCCAGCAGGGCAGACAGCTACAATGAGCAGTTCTTC.

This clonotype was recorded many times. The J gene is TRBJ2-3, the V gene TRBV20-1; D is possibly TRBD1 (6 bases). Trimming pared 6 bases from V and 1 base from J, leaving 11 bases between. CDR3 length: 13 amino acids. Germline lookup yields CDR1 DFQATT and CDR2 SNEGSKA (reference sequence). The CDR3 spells CSAPSGGTDTQYF. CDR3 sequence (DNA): TGCAGTGCCCCTTCAGGGGGCACAGATACGCAGTATTTT.

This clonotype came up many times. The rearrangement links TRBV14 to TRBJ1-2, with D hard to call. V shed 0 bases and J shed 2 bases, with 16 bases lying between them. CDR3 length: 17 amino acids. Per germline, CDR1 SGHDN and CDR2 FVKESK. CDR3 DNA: TGTGCCAGCAGCCAAGATGCGGGTTCGGCTCTAAACTATGGCTACACCTTC. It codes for CASSQDAGSALNYGYTF.

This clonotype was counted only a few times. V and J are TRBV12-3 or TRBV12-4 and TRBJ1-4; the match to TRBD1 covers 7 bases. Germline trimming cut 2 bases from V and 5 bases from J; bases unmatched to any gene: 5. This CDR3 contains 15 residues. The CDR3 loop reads CASSLNNRGNEKLFF. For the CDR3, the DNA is TGTGCCAGCAGTTTAAATAACAGGGGAAATGAAAAACTGTTTTTT.

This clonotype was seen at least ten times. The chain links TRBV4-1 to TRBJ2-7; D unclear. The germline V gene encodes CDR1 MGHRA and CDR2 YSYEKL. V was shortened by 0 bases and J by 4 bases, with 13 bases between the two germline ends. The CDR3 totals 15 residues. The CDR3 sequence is CASSQEDAGVYEQYF. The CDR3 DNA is TGCGCCAGCAGCCAAGAAGACGCCGGAGTATACGAGCAGTACTTC.

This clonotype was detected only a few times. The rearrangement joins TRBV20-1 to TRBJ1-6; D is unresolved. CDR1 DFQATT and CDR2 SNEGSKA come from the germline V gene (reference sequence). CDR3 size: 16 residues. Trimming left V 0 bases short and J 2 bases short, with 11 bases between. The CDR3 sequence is CSARDPGPTYNSPLHF. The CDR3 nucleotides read TGCAGTGCTAGAGATCCCGGGCCTACCTATAATTCACCCCTCCACTTT.

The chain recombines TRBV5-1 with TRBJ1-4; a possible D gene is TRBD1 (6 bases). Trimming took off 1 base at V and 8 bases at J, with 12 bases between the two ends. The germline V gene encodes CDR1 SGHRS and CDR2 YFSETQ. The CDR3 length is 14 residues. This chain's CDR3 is CASSLNREGEKLFF. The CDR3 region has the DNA TGCGCCAGCAGCTTGAACAGGGAGGGGGAAAAACTGTTTTTT.

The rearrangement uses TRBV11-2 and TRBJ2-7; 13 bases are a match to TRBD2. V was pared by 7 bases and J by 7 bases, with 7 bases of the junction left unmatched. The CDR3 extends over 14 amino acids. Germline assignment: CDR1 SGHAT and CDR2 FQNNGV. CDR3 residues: CASTRGLAGEEQYF. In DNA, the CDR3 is TGTGCCAGCACCCGCGGACTAGCGGGGGAAGAGCAGTACTTC.

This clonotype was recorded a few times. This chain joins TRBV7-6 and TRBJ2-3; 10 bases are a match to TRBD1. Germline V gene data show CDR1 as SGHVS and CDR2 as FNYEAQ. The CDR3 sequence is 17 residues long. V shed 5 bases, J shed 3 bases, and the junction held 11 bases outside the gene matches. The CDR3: CASSPFAGTGVTDTQYF. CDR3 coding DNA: TGTGCCAGCAGCCCCTTCGCCGGGACAGGGGTTACAGATACGCAGTATTTT.

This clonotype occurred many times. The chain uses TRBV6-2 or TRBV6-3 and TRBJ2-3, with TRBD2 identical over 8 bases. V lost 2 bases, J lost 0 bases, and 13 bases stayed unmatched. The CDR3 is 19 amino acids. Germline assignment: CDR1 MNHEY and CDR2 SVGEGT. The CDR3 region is CASSYPLLERGPSTDTQYF. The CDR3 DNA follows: TGTGCCAGCAGTTACCCCCTTTTAGAGCGGGGGCCCAGCACAGATACGCAGTATTTT.

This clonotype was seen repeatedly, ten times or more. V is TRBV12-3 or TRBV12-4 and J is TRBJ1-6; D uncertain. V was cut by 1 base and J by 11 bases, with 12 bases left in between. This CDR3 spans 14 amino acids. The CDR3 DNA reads TGTGCCAGCAGTTTAGGGACGGGCTCGCCACCCCTCCACTTT. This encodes CASSLGTGSPPLHF.

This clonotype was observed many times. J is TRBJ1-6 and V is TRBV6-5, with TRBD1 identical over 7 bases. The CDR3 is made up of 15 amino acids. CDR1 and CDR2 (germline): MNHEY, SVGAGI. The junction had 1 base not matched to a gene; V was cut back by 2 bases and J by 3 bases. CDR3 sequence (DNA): TGTGCCAGCAGTTACGGACAGGTCTATAATTCACCCCTCCACTTT. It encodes CASSYGQVYNSPLHF.

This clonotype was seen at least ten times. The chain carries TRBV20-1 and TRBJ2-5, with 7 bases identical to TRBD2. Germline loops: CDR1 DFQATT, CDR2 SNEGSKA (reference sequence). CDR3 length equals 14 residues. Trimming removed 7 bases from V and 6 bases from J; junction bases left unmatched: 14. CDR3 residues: CSGGESGVRKTQYF. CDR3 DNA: TGCAGTGGTGGAGAAAGCGGGGTACGGAAGACCCAGTACTTC.

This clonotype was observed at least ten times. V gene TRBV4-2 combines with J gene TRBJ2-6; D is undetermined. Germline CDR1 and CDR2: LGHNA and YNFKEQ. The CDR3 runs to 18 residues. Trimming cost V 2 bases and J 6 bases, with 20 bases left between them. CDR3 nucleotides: TGTGCCAGCAGCCAAACGGTAACTGTCTTACAGAAGGCCAACGTCCTGACTTTC. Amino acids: CASSQTVTVLQKANVLTF.

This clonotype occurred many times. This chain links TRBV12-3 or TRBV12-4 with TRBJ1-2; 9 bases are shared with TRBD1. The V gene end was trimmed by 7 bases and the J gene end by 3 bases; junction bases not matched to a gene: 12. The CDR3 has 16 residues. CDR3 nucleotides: TGTGCCAGCACCCACCTGGACAGGGGAGGGGACTATGGCTACACCTTC. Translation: CASTHLDRGGDYGYTF.

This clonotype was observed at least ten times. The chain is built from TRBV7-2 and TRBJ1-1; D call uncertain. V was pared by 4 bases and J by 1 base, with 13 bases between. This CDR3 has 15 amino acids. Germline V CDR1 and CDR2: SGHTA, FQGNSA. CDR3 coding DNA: TGTGCCAGCAGCTCCCGGCTGGGCGGGAACACTGAAGCTTTCTTT. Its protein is CASSSRLGGNTEAFF.

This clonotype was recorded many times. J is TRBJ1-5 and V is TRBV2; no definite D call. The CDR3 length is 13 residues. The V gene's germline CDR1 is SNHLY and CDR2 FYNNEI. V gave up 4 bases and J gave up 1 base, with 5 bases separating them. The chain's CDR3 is CASSGLSNQPQHF. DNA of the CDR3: TGTGCCAGCAGTGGGTTGAGCAATCAGCCCCAGCATTTT.

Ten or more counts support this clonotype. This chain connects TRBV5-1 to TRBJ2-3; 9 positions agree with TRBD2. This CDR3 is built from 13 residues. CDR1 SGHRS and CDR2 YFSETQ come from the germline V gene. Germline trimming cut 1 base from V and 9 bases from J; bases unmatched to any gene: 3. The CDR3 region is CASSLRLAGTQYF. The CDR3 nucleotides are TGCGCCAGCAGCTTGAGGCTAGCGGGGACGCAGTATTTT.

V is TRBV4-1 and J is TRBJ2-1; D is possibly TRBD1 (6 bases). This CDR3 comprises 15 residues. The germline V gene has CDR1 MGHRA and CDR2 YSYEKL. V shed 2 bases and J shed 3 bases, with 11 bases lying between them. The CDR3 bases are TGCGCCAGCAGCCAACGGCGGACAGACTACAATGAGCAGTTCTTC. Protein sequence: CASSQRRTDYNEQFF.

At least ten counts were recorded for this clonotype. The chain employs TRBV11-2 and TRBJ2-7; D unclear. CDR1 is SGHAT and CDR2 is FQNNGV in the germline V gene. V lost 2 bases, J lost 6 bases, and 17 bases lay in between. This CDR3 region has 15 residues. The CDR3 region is CASSLRGRLISEQYF. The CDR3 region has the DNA TGTGCCAGCAGCTTAAGAGGACGATTGATTTCCGAGCAGTACTTC.

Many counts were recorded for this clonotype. For the CDR3, the DNA is TGTGCCAGCAGCTTGTTACACGGGAATCCTAATGAAAAACTGTTTTTT. Amino acids: CASSLLHGNPNEKLFF. The chain combines TRBV5-5 with TRBJ1-4; D unresolved. Germline assignment: CDR1 SGHKS and CDR2 YYEKEE (reference sequence). V shed 1 base and J shed 3 bases, with 13 bases lying between them. The CDR3 is made up of 16 amino acids.

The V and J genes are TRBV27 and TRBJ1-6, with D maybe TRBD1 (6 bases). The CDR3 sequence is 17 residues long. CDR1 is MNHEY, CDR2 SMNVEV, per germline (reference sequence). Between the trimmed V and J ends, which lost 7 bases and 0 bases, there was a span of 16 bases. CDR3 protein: CASTQNRVSSYNSPLHF. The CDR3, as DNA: TGTGCCAGCACTCAGAACAGGGTGAGCTCCTATAATTCACCCCTCCACTTT.

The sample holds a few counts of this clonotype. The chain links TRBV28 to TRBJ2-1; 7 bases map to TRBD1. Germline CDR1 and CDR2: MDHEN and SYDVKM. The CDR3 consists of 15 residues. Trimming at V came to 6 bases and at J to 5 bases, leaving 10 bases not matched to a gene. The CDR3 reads CASSSLGTADNEQFF. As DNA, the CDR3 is TGTGCCAGCAGCAGTCTCGGGACAGCCGACAATGAGCAGTTCTTC.